This TCR beta chain is drawn from a study of T-cell reconstitution after alpha-beta-depleted transplantation in children (dated by TCRdb to 2016 to 2018). About the full investigation: The study quantitatively tracked T-cell immune reconstitution after TCRalphabeta/CD19-depleted allogeneic hematopoietic cell transplantation in children using TCR repertoire profiling.

The germline V gene provides CDR1 MDHEN and CDR2 SYDVKM. The CDR3 covers 14 residues, taking in both the cysteine and the phenylalanine. Just CDR3 DNA is preserved here, 42 bases in frame from base 1. At the junction V is shortened by 4 bases and J by 4 bases, with 13 bases in between. The paper as a whole reports these results and caveats: About two months after transplant, the apparently early recovery of alphabetaT-cell counts reportedly depended on just several hundred clones that had expanded rapidly and came from non-depleted graft cells. The frequencies of hyperexpanded clones fell over the following months, and after one year, T-cell counts and TCRbeta diversity were mostly attributed to newly produced T cells. In some patients, high TCRbeta diversity at day 60 was attributed to recipient T cells and intrathymic progenitors that had survived conditioning.

This clonotype has ten or more counts. Its antigen is unknown. The record has no base qualities; no much larger clone is one base away. Per the publication, the treatment or condition label means: allogeneic hematopoietic cell transplantation with graft depleted of TCRalphabeta T cells and CD19 B cells. TCRalphabeta/CD19-depleted allogeneic hematopoietic cell grafts were given to the transplant recipients, all of whom were children. Library prep was done by PCR. The sequencer listed for this sample is Illumina HiSeq 2500. TCR library preparation used molecular barcoding, with unique molecular identifiers applied to normalize quantification of the TCRbeta repertoire. Using fastp at Q25 and MiXCR, TCRdb reprocessed the public reads and kept productive beta chains. Merged by CDR3 protein, the rows form single entries marked with the most common genes and DNA. The sample table records roughly 6,000 distinct CDR3 sequences; roughly a sixth of these occur just once. About 80% of the sample rests with the top ten.

The rearrangement combines TRBV28 with TRBJ2-5; the D gene cannot be named for sure. The clonotype comes from a patient between 2 and 9 years old who had a stem cell transplant for inherited bone marrow failure, so the T cells may come from the graft donor. Sequencing used PBMCs, mostly from graft donor cells, obtained 180 days after TCRalphabeta/CD19-depleted stem cell transplant. The encoded CDR3 is CASSSFWEGETQYF. The nucleotides are TGTGCCAGCAGTTCTTTCTGGGAAGGAGAGACCCAGTACTTC.